The entry below describes one T cell receptor (beta chain). This clone was detected only once. Its antigen is still unknown. Per-base qualities were not stored, and no clone one base away is much larger. V is cut by 4 bases and J by 12 bases, and the space between the germline ends is 16 bases. Taken from cysteine to phenylalanine, the CDR3 has 13 residues. The kept DNA is CDR3 alone, 39 bases in frame from the first base. According to the germline V gene (reference sequence), CDR1 reads LGHDT and CDR2 reads YNNKEL. TCRbeta CDR3 regions were amplified from genomic DNA using the immunoSEQ Assay, a bias-controlled multiplex PCR. Under the source paper's analysis protocol: The number of nucleated cells in each sample was estimated by amplification of reference gene primers within the assay. To quantify the absolute abundance of each unique TCRbeta CDR3 rearrangement, sequence reads were collapsed and filtered. Productive Simpson clonality was computed per sample as the square root of Simpson's diversity index over productive rearrangements. This immuneACCESS table, as held by TCRdb, lists in-frame sequences with V and J called but not all clones. Of the missing ones, under half trace to an unresolved V gene in checked studies; the others have no known cause. The V and J calls and clone size were taken over from that table, and D and trimming were inferred from the DNA. The sample table shows some 190,000 clones, and approximately 90% are seen once. 6.2% of the sample rests with the top ten.

The data belong to a study of blood T cell repertoires in COVID-19 (dated by TCRdb to 2018 to 2021). About the investigation overall: The collaborator samples originated in the United States, Italy and Spain and spanned the acute and convalescent phases of COVID-19. HLA class I and class II types, where available, came from metadata supplied by the sample provider rather than from assay-based typing. The dataset comprised deeply sampled blood TCRbeta repertoires from subjects exposed to, actively infected with, or recovered from COVID-19. Samples came from the ongoing ImmuneRACE study (first 160 participants) plus 1,254 subjects from 6 global collaborators. The repertoires were released in a freely available public database intended as a resource for research on the immune response to SARS-CoV-2. The prospective study material was composed of cDNA or gDNA derived from T cells, B-cell-depleted T cells, or PBMCs. Sample metadata almost always included a de-identified subject ID, COVID-19 status, age in years and sex. Points the paper makes about the study in general: How much clinical and demographic metadata was included differed by source and by participant, and the metadata was provided uncurated.

Another Seattle source contributed samples from volunteer blood donors who had recovered from COVID-19. Each collaborating institution followed its own protocols to collect whole blood in K2EDTA tubes. Collaborator samples were shipped for TCRbeta analysis as frozen whole blood, isolated PBMCs, or DNA extracted from either sample type. Sequencing used peripheral blood. This clonotype was sampled from a woman between 40 and 55 years old who had recovered from COVID-19. The chain is encoded by TRBV3-1 (or the pseudogene TRBV3-2) joined to TRBJ2-4; TRBD2 could be the D gene, as 6 bases match. The CDR3 reads CASSPPGETAQYF. The DNA sequence is TGTGCCAGCAGCCCACCGGGGGAGACAGCTCAGTACTTC.